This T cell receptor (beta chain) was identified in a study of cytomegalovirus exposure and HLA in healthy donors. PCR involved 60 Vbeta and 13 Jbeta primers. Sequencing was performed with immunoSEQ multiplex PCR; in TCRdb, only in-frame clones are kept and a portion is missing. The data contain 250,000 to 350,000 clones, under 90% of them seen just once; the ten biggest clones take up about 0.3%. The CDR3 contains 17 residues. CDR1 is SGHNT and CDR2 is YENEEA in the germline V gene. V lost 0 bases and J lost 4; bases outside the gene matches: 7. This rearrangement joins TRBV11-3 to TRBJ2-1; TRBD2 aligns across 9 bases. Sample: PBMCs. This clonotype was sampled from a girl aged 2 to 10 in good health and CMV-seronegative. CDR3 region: CASSLEAPSGIYNEQFF. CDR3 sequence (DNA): TGTGCCAGCAGCTTAGAGGCGCCTAGCGGGATTTACAATGAGCAGTTCTTC. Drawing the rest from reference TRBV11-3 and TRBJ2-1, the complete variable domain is EAGVVQSPRYKIIEKKQPVAFWCNPISGHNTLYWYLQNLGQGPELLIRYENEEAVDDSQLPKDRFSAERLKGVDSTLKIQPAELGDSAVYLCASSLEAPSGIYNEQFFGPGTRLTVL.